This TCR beta chain was observed in a study of T cells in Graves' hyperthyroidism and ophthalmopathy. Regions amplified from RNA transcripts were the TCR beta CDR3 regions. The HTBI primer set served for first-round RT-PCR of the TCR CDR3. TCRdb fed the multiplex PCR reads into MiXCR, producing one record per CDR3 protein. Of roughly 240,000 distinct CDR3 sequences in the sample, roughly 22% were seen once. Trimming removed 6 bases from V and 4 bases from J; junction bases left unmatched: 8. Germline CDR1 is MNHNS and CDR2 is SASEGT. This CDR3 is 15 amino acids long. This receptor was identified in a woman between 40 and 55 years old with Graves' ophthalmopathy. The gene calls are TRBV6-1 and TRBJ1-5; 8 bases fit TRBD1. Sequencing was performed on blood. Here the CDR3 reads CASRVLQGGNQPQHF. In DNA form, the CDR3 reads TGTGCCAGCAGGGTACTACAGGGGGGAAATCAGCCCCAGCATTTT.